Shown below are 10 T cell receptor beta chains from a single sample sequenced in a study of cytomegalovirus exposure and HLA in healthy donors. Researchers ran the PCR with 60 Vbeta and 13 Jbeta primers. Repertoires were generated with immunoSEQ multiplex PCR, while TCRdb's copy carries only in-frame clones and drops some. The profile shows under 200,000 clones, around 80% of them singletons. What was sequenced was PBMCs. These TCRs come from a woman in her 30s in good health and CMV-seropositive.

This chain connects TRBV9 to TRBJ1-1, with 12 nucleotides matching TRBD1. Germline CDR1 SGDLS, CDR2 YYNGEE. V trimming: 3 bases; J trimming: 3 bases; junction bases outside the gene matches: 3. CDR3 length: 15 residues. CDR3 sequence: CASSAGQGADTEAFF. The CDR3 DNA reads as TGTGCCAGCAGCGCGGGACAGGGGGCCGACACTGAAGCTTTCTTT.

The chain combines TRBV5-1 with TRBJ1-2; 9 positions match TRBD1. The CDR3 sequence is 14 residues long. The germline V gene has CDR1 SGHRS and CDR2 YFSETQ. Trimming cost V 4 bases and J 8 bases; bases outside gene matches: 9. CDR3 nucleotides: TGCGCCAGCAGCGAGGGACAGGGAAGCGGGGGCTACACCTTC. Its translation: CASSEGQGSGGYTF.

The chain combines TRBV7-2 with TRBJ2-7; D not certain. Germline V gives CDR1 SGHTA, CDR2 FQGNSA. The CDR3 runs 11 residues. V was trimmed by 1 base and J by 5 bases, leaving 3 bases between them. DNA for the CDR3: TGTGCCAGCAGCTTAGTCAACGAGCAGTACTTC. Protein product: CASSLVNEQYF.

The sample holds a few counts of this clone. In DNA form, the CDR3 reads TGTGCCAGCAGCAAACCCGGCCTAGCGGGGGCAGATACGCAGTATTTT. This gives the protein CASSKPGLAGADTQYF. The chain carries TRBV21-1 and TRBJ2-3; the table's TRBD2 call for D was not verified on the DNA. TRBV21-1 is marked as a pseudogene. The CDR3 totals 16 residues.

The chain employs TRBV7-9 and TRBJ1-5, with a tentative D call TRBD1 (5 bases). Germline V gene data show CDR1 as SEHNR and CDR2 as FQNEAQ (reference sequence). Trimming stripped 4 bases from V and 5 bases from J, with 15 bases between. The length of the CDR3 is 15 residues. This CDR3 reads CASSSAVAGHQPQHF. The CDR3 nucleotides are TGTGCCAGCAGCTCCGCGGTGGCAGGGCATCAGCCCCAGCATTTT.

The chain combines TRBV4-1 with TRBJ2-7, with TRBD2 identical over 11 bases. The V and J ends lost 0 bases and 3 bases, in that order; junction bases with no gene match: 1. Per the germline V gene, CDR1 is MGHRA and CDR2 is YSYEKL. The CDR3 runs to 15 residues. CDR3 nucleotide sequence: TGCGCCAGCAGCCAAGAAGGGACTAGCGGCTACGAGCAGTACTTC. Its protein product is CASSQEGTSGYEQYF.

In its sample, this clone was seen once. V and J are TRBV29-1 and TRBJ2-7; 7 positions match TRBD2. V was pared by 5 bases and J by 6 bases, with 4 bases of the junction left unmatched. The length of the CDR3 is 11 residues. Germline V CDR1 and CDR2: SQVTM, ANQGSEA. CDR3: CSVRRGSEQYF. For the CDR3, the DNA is TGCAGCGTTCGGCGGGGGTCCGAGCAGTACTTC.

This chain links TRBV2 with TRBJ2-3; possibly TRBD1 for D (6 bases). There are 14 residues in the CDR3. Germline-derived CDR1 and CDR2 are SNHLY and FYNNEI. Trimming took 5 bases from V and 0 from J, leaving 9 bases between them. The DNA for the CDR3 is TGTGCCAGCAGTAGGACAGAGAGCACAGATACGCAGTATTTT. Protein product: CASSRTESTDTQYF.

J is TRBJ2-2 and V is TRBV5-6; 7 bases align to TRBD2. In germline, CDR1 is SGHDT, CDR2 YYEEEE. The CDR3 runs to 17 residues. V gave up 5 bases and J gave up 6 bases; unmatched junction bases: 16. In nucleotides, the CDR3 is TGTGCCAGCAGGATTGGGGGAGGGCCTCTTGGTTCCGGGGAGCTGTTTTTT. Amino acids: CASRIGGGPLGSGELFF.

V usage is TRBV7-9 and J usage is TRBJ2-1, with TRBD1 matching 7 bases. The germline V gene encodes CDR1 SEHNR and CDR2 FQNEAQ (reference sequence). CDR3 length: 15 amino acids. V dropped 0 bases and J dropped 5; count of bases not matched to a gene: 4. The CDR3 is CASSLAGQADNEQFF. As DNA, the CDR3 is TGTGCCAGCAGCTTAGCCGGACAGGCGGACAATGAGCAGTTCTTC.